Listed here is a single T cell receptor (beta chain). What antigen it recognizes has not been identified. Per-nucleotide qualities are absent, and no much larger clonotype sits a single base away. TCR CDR3 regions were amplified from genomic DNA by multiplex PCR using the deep immunoSEQ assay. Extracted genomic DNA from each cell subset was distributed evenly across all wells of several immunoSEQ 96-well plates, and each plate was treated as a replicate. Each replicate PCR for sorted subsets received approximately 200 ng genomic DNA, equal to about 30,000 T cell genomes. Purified libraries were measured with a Qubit 3.0 fluorometer, size-checked on a Bioanalyzer 2100, and measured again with the KAPA Library Quantification kit. A separate single-read 150-cycle Illumina NextSeq 550 flow cell was used to sequence each immunoSEQ 96-well plate. Per the source publication's procedure: The immunoSEQ output contained only junctional sequences without quality scores, so filtering could not match that applied to full-length reads. To assign V/J genes and CDR3, sequences were annotated against IMGT germline references using PyIR, a Python wrapper for IgBLAST v1.9. Reads were filtered out if the reads had weak V/J assignments (E-value above 1e-6), no CDR3, stop codons, out-of-frame junctions, or ambiguous translated residues. V3J clonotypes were defined as sequences sharing the same inferred V gene, J gene, and CDR3 amino acid sequence. The percentage overlap between two repertoires was calculated by dividing the number of shared unique clonotypes by the size of the smaller repertoire. Three approaches were used to assess repertoire richness: RTK rarefaction, the Chao1 estimator, and Recon v2.1 estimates of unobserved clonotypes. OLGA was used to compute generation probabilities for all TCRbeta clonotypes that the gDNA method yielded from a handful of donors. This immuneACCESS table, as held by TCRdb, lists in-frame sequences with V and J called but not all clones. Of the missing ones, under half trace to an unresolved V gene in checked studies; the others have no known cause. Clone size and the V and J calls come from that table; the DNA yielded D and trimming. The sample yields about 600,000 clones; approximately 97% were counted once. The top ten hold 0.055% to 0.07% of the sample.

The sample originates from a study of shared clonotypes between healthy human individuals (dated by TCRdb to the early 2020s). Broadly, across the study: The cohort included three men and a couple of women between 18 and 49 years of age. Different laboratories and diverse techniques were used to prepare libraries and sequence TCR repertoires, to increase sequencing depth and limit assay-specific biases. To estimate repertoire size and how much clonotype sharing occurs between individuals, the study deeply sequenced the blood TCR repertoires of five healthy adults. For each donor, three plates each were used for CD4 naive and CD4 memory, two plates were used for CD8 naive, and one plate was used for CD8 memory. Between about 0.8 and 9 billion PBMCs per donor were obtained by leukapheresis. General conclusions and limits of the study: When several donors were compared, the shared fraction of clonotypes was around 5.1% for naive CD4, around 4% for naive CD8, about 2.5% for memory CD4, and around 0.37% for memory CD8. Based on pairwise subsampling, the degree of clonotype sharing among donors was expected to be affected by sequencing depth. Only blood was sampled, and tissue TCR repertoires likely differ from those in blood. Compared with non-shared clonotypes, the clonotypes found in all four sorted-subset donors had higher generation probabilities. Estimated clonotype richness was generally larger for naive than for memory subsets. The small number of donors limited the genetic and exposure-history diversity represented. Rarefaction of sorted-subset datasets indicated incomplete sequencing despite the large sequencing depth.

V and J lose 7 bases and 7 bases, and a span of 17 bases separates them. The CDR1 and CDR2 encoded by the germline V gene are MNHEY and SVGAGI. Inclusive of the bounding cysteine and phenylalanine, the CDR3 is 14 residues long. Only the CDR3 DNA stays, 42 bases, in frame from base 1. Healthy HIV-negative adults with no recently reported acute infections or vaccinations were included as donors. All donors were Caucasian adults living in Nashville, Tennessee, USA. CD4+ T cells were enriched by magnetic negative selection, after which naive cells were positively selected on CD45RA and the negative fraction was taken as the memory subset. Blood was obtained by leukapheresis, after which PBMCs were separated by Ficoll-Histopaque density gradient centrifugation and cryopreserved in liquid nitrogen vapor phase. Purity and quantity of every magnetically sorted T cell population were checked by analytical flow cytometry. Each sorted fraction had its genomic DNA isolated and then quantified by UV absorbance on a Nanodrop 2000c.

Sample: naive CD4+ T cells sorted from blood. The cell subset or site label here, explained by the study, means: CD45RA+ positively selected. This receptor chain uses TRBV6-5 and TRBJ2-1; TRBD2 is a weak D gene call, 7 bases matching. This receptor was obtained from a young woman in good health. The base sequence is TGTGCCAGCATGCGGGGGCAGGGAGGAAATGAGCAGTTCTTC. This codes for CASMRGQGGNEQFF.